The present T cell receptor beta chain was sequenced within a study of Ad26.COV2.S vaccination and SARS-CoV-2 variants. The V gene's germline CDR1 is SGHNT and CDR2 YYREEE (reference sequence). This CDR3 spans 15 amino acids. With 4 bases clipped from V and 2 bases from J, the junction kept 6 bases outside the gene matches. Some clones are missing from TCRdb's copy, which holds only in-frame ones; the method was immunoSEQ multiplex PCR. The repertoire holds roughly 140,000 clones, 75% to 90% seen once, with 5% in the top ten. The sample consisted of peripheral blood, taken after recovery from COVID-19. J is TRBJ2-7 and V is TRBV5-4, with 10 bases lining up with TRBD1. The sequence came from a human donor who had recovered from COVID-19. CDR3 loop: CASSTPGQGTYEQYF. In DNA form, the CDR3 reads TGTGCCAGCAGCACGCCGGGACAGGGGACCTACGAGCAGTACTTC.